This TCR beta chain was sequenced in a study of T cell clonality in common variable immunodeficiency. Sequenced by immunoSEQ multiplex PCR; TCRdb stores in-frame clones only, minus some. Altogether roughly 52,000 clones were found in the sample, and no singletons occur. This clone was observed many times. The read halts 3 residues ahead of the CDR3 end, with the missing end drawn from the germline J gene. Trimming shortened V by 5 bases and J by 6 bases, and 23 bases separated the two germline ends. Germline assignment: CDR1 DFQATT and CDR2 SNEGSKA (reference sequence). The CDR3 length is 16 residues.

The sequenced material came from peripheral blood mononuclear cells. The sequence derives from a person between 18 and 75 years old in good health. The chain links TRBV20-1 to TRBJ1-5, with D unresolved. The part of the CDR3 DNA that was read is TGCAGTGCTGGTACCATACCTGGGGAGAGCGGTCAGCCC. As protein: CSAGTIPGESGQP. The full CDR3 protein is CSAGTIPGESGQPQHF.